Listed here is a single T cell receptor (beta chain). Trimming took off 4 bases at V and 10 bases at J, with 11 bases between the two ends. Germline-derived CDR1 and CDR2 are GTSNPN and SVGIG (reference sequence). The CDR3 is 12 residues long. The data derive from a study of blood T cell repertoires in COVID-19. This table comes from immunoSEQ multiplex PCR, and its TCRdb copy is limited to in-frame clones, with some not included. Of nearly 200,000 clones listed, just under 85% are singletons. This clonotype originated in a man aged 55 to 69 with COVID-19, enrolled during active disease. This chain links TRBV30 with TRBJ1-6; possible D gene TRBD1, 5 bases. The sequenced sample consisted of peripheral blood. This CDR3 is CAWMNGGSPLHF. CDR3 nucleotide sequence: TGTGCCTGGATGAATGGGGGGTCACCCCTCCACTTT. The full variable domain, in which reference TRBV30 and TRBJ1-6 provide the parts outside the CDR3, is SQTIHQWPATLVQPVGSPLSLECTVEGTSNPNLYWYRQAAGRGLQLLFYSVGIGQISSEVPQNLSASRPQDRQFILSSKKLLLSDSGFYLCAWMNGGSPLHFGNGTRLTVT.